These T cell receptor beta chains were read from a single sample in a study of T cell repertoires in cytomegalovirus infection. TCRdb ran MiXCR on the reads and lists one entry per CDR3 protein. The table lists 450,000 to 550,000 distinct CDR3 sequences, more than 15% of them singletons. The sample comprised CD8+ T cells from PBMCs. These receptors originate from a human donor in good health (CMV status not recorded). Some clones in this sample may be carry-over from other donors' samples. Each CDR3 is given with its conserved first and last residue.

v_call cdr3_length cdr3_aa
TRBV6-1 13 CASSVGQTYEQYF
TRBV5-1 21 CASSLDTGTSGPGGFTDTQYF
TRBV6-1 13 CASSDIIEETQYF
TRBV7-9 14 CASSPGTFGGAQYF
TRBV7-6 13 CASSSGPFSGNYF
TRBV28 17 CASSLYAGTSILNEQFF
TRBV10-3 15 CAIRERDREGEKLFF
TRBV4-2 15 CASSQERLAYYEQYF
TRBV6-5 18 CASSYVGGTGGLDATAFF
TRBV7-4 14 CASRGTGGAGELFF
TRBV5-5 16 CASSLQNRGRIHEQYF
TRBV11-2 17 CASSLMGTGGSGNTIYF
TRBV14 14 CASSLETGFGELFF
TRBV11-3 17 CASSLDRGTSLPDTQYF
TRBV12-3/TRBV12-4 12 CASSLSRNEQFF
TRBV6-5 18 CASSEPPTGPAYNSPLHF
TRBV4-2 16 CASSQGTAGAQETQYF
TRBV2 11 CASSVASEQFF
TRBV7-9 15 CASSPPEWSQETQYF
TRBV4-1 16 CASSQEGPGGFYEQYF
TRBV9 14 CASSVDGRAYEQYF
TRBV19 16 CASSNRARERGETQYF
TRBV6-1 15 CASTPHLARQETQYF
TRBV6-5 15 CASSYGVAGGYEQYF
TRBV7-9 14 CASSVPGLAGEQYF
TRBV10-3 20 CAISESIPPGQGLAKNIQYF
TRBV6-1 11 CAGKTYNEQFF
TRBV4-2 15 CASSQGTDANTEAFF
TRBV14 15 CASSQETGALTEAFF
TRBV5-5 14 CASSLVRATGELFF
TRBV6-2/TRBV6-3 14 CASSHSGNQETQYF
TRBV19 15 CASSIERGQDQPQHF
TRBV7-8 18 CASSALPGQGARTDTQYF
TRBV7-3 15 CASSPRPLSYNEQFF